This passage covers 28 T cell receptor beta chains from one sample sequenced in a study of blood T cells in healthy people across ages. PCR was performed a second time for about 7 to 12 cycles using a sample-barcoded 5' primer and a J-beta primer mix. From the 5' RACE reads, TCRdb called clonotypes with MiXCR, one entry per CDR3 protein. The data hold around 800,000 distinct CDR3 sequences, with around 42% observed a single time. Sequencing was carried out using blood. Receptors were obtained from a man in his 60s in good health.

V and J are TRBV29-1 and TRBJ2-5; D is possibly TRBD2 (5 bases). V shed 2 bases and J shed 5 bases, with 18 bases lying between them. This CDR3 contains 15 residues. Germline values: CDR1 SQVTM, CDR2 ANQGSEA. The DNA of the CDR3 is TGCAGCGTTGAACTAGAGGAGAGAGGGCAGGAGACCCAGTACTTC. It specifies CSVELEERGQETQYF.

V gene TRBV6-2 or TRBV6-3 combines with J gene TRBJ2-7, with D maybe TRBD1 (6 bases). The CDR3 is made up of 14 amino acids. Germline V gives CDR1 MNHEY, CDR2 SVGEGT. Trimming removed 6 bases from V and 5 bases from J, with 17 bases in between. CDR3 nucleotides: TGTGCCAGCAGACAAACAGGGAGTTCAGACGAGCAGTACTTC. Its translation: CASRQTGSSDEQYF.

The rearrangement uses TRBV20-1 and TRBJ2-1; D possibly corresponds to TRBD2 (7 bases). The CDR3 length is 14 residues. Germline CDR1 and CDR2: DFQATT and SNEGSKA (reference sequence). The ends were cut back, 5 bases at V and 3 bases at J, with 14 bases in the middle. The CDR3 sequence is CSADPGGGYNEQFF. As DNA, the CDR3 is TGCAGTGCTGACCCGGGGGGCGGCTACAATGAGCAGTTCTTC.

This clonotype appeared once. The CDR3 loop reads CASSLSLAGGRREYF. Written as DNA, the CDR3 is TGTGCCAGCAGCTTATCGCTAGCGGGGGGGCGGCGGGAGTACTTC. This chain joins TRBV7-8 and TRBJ2-5; TRBD2 matches at 12 bases. Per the germline V gene, CDR1 is SGHVS and CDR2 is FQNEAQ. The CDR3 loop spans 15 amino acids. V lost 2 bases and J lost 12; bases outside the gene matches: 10. Supplemented by reference TRBV7-8 and TRBJ2-5, the full variable domain reads GAGVSQSPRYKVAKRGQDVALRCDPISGHVSLFWYQQALGQGPEFLTYFQNEAQLDKSGLPSDRFFAERPEGSVSTLKIQRTQQEDSAVYLCASSLSLAGGRREYFGPGTRLLVL.

This clonotype occurred a few times. This chain links TRBV7-2 with TRBJ2-7; tentatively, D is TRBD1 (5 bases). Trimming stripped 3 bases from V and 6 bases from J, with 9 bases between. Per germline, CDR1 SGHTA and CDR2 FQGNSA. The CDR3 consists of 12 residues. DNA of the CDR3: TGTGCCAGCAGCTTCTCGACAGTCGAGCAGTACTTC. Protein: CASSFSTVEQYF.

This chain uses TRBV5-1 with TRBJ2-5, with TRBD2 matching 7 bases. Germline values: CDR1 SGHRS, CDR2 YFSETQ. J lost 6 bases, V lost 4 bases, and 15 bases had no gene match. This CDR3 region has 16 residues. The CDR3 protein is CASSPSIGAGEKTQYF. CDR3 nucleotides: TGCGCCAGCAGCCCTTCAATCGGTGCGGGAGAGAAGACCCAGTACTTC.

The chain is built from TRBV5-1 and TRBJ2-7; D not certain. CDR3 length: 14 residues. The germline gives CDR1 SGHRS, CDR2 YFSETQ. With 0 bases removed from V and 2 bases from J, the gap between germline ends came to 9 bases. This chain's CDR3 is CASSLAIPPYEQYF. CDR3 DNA: TGCGCCAGCAGCTTGGCTATCCCCCCCTACGAGCAGTACTTC.

The chain combines TRBV19 with TRBJ2-3; 8 positions agree with TRBD1. V was clipped by 4 bases and J by 5 bases; unmatched bases: 11. The CDR3 is made up of 16 amino acids. CDR1 and CDR2 from the germline V gene are LNHDA and SQIVND (reference sequence). The CDR3 coding sequence is TGTGCCAGTAGTAGCAGGACAGGGCAGGGAGGAGATACGCAGTATTTT. Its translation is CASSSRTGQGGDTQYF.

The gene calls are TRBV21-1 and TRBJ1-5; TRBD1 is taken as the D call from the table, unchecked against the DNA. TRBV21-1 is listed as a pseudogene. This CDR3 region has 17 residues. CDR3 protein: CASSKEWTDYSNQPQHF. The DNA of the CDR3 is TGTGCCAGCAGCAAAGAGTGGACAGACTATAGCAATCAGCCCCAGCATTTT.

Points on this clonotype: One base away lies a much larger clone, so this may be a sequencing read error. This rearrangement joins TRBV7-3 to TRBJ2-7, with 9 positions matching TRBD1. Germline assignment: CDR1 SGHTA and CDR2 FQGTGA. V shed 5 bases and J 7 bases; nucleotides not matched to a gene: 12. This CDR3 contains 15 residues. CDR3 region: CASSPGQGISNEQYF. Written as DNA, the CDR3 is TGTGCCAGCAGCCCGGGACAGGGAATATCCAATGAGCAGTACTTC.

The chain employs TRBV4-3 and TRBJ2-3, with 10 bases fitting TRBD2. Germline-derived CDR1 and CDR2 are LGHNA and YSLEER. J was trimmed by 3 bases and V by 2 bases; bases with no gene match: 11. The CDR3 has 18 residues. The CDR3 loop reads CASSQNTGAGGPTDTQYF. CDR3 nucleotides: TGCGCCAGCAGCCAAAACACCGGAGCGGGGGGGCCGACAGATACGCAGTATTTT.

The J gene is TRBJ1-2, the V gene TRBV20-1; TRBD1 agrees at 7 bases. V dropped 4 bases and J dropped 1; count of bases not matched to a gene: 3. Per germline, CDR1 DFQATT and CDR2 SNEGSKA (reference sequence). The CDR3 is 13 amino acids. This CDR3 is CSAKQGINYGYTF. The CDR3 DNA reads as TGCAGTGCTAAACAGGGGATTAACTATGGCTACACCTTC.

This clonotype turned up a few times. The J gene is TRBJ2-7, the V gene TRBV12-3 or TRBV12-4, with D unclear. The CDR3 totals 14 residues. V was pared by 5 bases and J by 7 bases, with 18 bases between. CDR3 loop: CASSLQVLVGEQYF. The CDR3 bases are TGTGCCAGCAGTCTTCAGGTTCTGGTGGGGGAGCAGTACTTC.

This clonotype was counted a few times. Here the CDR3 reads CASSWAVETPLHF. DNA of the CDR3: TGTGCCAGCAGCTGGGCTGTGGAAACACCCCTCCACTTT. This rearrangement joins TRBV5-6 to TRBJ1-6; no reliable D call. V was shortened by 3 bases and J by 11 bases, with 12 bases between the two germline ends. The CDR3 has 13 residues. CDR1 is SGHDT, CDR2 YYEEEE, per germline.

This chain uses TRBV20-1 with TRBJ1-5, with a weak D call TRBD1 (6 bases). The CDR3 loop spans 15 amino acids. V lost 0 bases, J lost 7 bases, and 16 bases lay in between. Germline-derived CDR1 and CDR2 are DFQATT and SNEGSKA (reference sequence). The CDR3 protein is CSARDPGQGKQPQHF. In DNA form, the CDR3 reads TGCAGTGCTAGAGATCCGGGCCAGGGGAAGCAGCCCCAGCATTTT.

This clonotype was seen at least ten times. The V and J genes are TRBV7-2 and TRBJ2-5; 7 bases match TRBD1. The J call is doubtful: the DNA matches TRBJ2-7 better. The V gene's germline CDR1 is SGHTA and CDR2 FQGNSA. The CDR3 has 13 residues. CDR3 region: CASSPRTGYEQYF. The CDR3 DNA sequence: TGTGCCAGCAGCCCTCGGACAGGCTACGAGCAGTACTTC.

This clonotype was seen only a few times. The V and J genes are TRBV20-1 and TRBJ2-3; TRBD2 agrees at 12 bases. CDR1 and CDR2 (germline): DFQATT, SNEGSKA (reference sequence). After removal of 6 bases from V and 8 bases from J, the junction contained 6 bases not matched to a gene. The CDR3 is made up of 13 amino acids. The CDR3 bases are TGCAGTGCCAGACTAGCGGGGGTGGCTACGCAGTATTTT. It encodes CSARLAGVATQYF.

This clonotype appeared a single time. One end of the junction varies from germline; a read error may be responsible. The V gene is TRBV11-1, the J gene TRBJ2-1; no clear D. Germline loops: CDR1 SGHAT, CDR2 FQDESV (reference sequence). The length of the CDR3 is 15 residues. The CDR3 DNA is TGTGCCTGCAGCTTGGCCCAAAGCTCCTACAATGAGCAGTTCTTC. Translation gives CACSLAQSSYNEQFF.

The chain links TRBV7-6 to TRBJ2-7; weak D call: TRBD1 (5 bases). Trimming shortened V by 0 bases and J by 7 bases, and 10 bases separated the two germline ends. This CDR3 comprises 13 residues. CDR1 and CDR2 (germline): SGHVS, FNYEAQ. CDR3 region: CASSLADSNEQYF. CDR3 coding DNA: TGTGCCAGCAGCTTAGCTGACAGCAATGAGCAGTACTTC.

This chain joins TRBV5-1 and TRBJ2-5; possibly TRBD1 for D (5 bases). Germline-derived CDR1 and CDR2 are SGHRS and YFSETQ. V gave up 4 bases and J gave up 1 base, with 8 bases separating them. The CDR3 loop spans 13 amino acids. The chain's CDR3 is CASSKGSQETQYF. The CDR3 DNA is TGCGCCAGCAGCAAGGGGTCCCAAGAGACCCAGTACTTC. Together with reference TRBV5-1 and TRBJ2-5, the CDR3 gives the full variable domain: KAGVTQTPRYLIKTRGQQVTLSCSPISGHRSVSWYQQTPGQGLQFLFEYFSETQRNKGNFPGRFSGRQFSNSRSEMNVSTLELGDSALYLCASSKGSQETQYFGPGTRLLVL.

This clonotype was picked up a small number of times. J is TRBJ2-5 and V is TRBV29-1; no firm D call. Per germline, CDR1 SQVTM and CDR2 ANQGSEA. Between the trimmed V and J ends, which lost 1 base and 3 bases, there was a span of 9 bases. The CDR3 covers 13 residues. The DNA of the CDR3 is TGCAGCGTTGAAGCACAGAGAAAAGAGACCCAGTACTTC. Amino acid sequence: CSVEAQRKETQYF.

V is TRBV9 and J is TRBJ2-5; D tentatively reads TRBD1 or TRBD2 (5 bases each). Deletions cut 6 bases from V and 6 bases from J, with 21 bases between. CDR3 length: 15 amino acids. Looked up from germline, CDR1 is SGDLS and CDR2 is YYNGEE. The CDR3 loop is CASTPGTTMGQTQYF. As DNA, the CDR3 is TGTGCCAGCACTCCCGGGACCACTATGGGGCAGACCCAGTACTTC.

The chain links TRBV12-3 or TRBV12-4 to TRBJ2-5; TRBD2 agrees at 7 bases. Trimming cost V 8 bases and J 5 bases; bases outside gene matches: 20. The CDR3 covers 17 residues. The CDR3 here is CASGTASGGPKGETQYF. Here the CDR3 DNA reads TGTGCCAGCGGAACAGCTAGCGGCGGACCCAAGGGGGAGACCCAGTACTTC.

This clonotype came up a few times. The chain employs TRBV10-3 and TRBJ2-3, with TRBD2 as a possible D gene (6 bases). Trimming stripped 0 bases from V and 5 bases from J, with 24 bases between. This CDR3 comprises 19 residues. Germline-derived CDR1 and CDR2 are ENHRY and SYGVKD. This chain's CDR3 is CAISESDFSGLKIQDTQYF. In DNA, the CDR3 is TGTGCCATCAGTGAGTCGGACTTCTCGGGACTGAAAATTCAAGATACGCAGTATTTT.

J is TRBJ2-1 and V is TRBV4-2, with D tentatively TRBD2 (5 bases). The V gene lost 4 bases and the J gene lost 6 bases, with 10 bases spanning the gap. The CDR3 has 13 amino acids. Germline V gene lookup returns CDR1 LGHNA and CDR2 YNFKEQ. The CDR3 region has the DNA TGTGCCAGCAGCCCTTTGGAGGTCAATGAGCAGTTCTTC. Its protein is CASSPLEVNEQFF.

The chain couples TRBV4-3 to TRBJ2-2, with TRBD2 as a possible D gene (6 bases). This CDR3 spans 19 amino acids. Trimming took off 0 bases at V and 4 bases at J, with 21 bases between the two ends. The germline V gene has CDR1 LGHNA and CDR2 YSLEER. The CDR3 reads CASSQEWEAGRTSTGELFF. Here the CDR3 DNA reads TGCGCCAGCAGCCAAGAGTGGGAAGCGGGTCGGACGAGCACCGGGGAGCTGTTTTTT.

The rearrangement uses TRBV6-2 or TRBV6-3 and TRBJ2-1, with TRBD2 matching 9 bases. The germline CDR1 and CDR2 sequences are MNHEY and SVGEGT. With 2 bases clipped from V and 6 bases from J, the junction kept 11 bases outside the gene matches. The CDR3 is 17 residues long. CDR3 coding DNA: TGTGCCAGCAGTTACGGGCCCTGGACTAGCGAGGCCAATGAGCAGTTCTTC. Protein product: CASSYGPWTSEANEQFF.

The V and J genes are TRBV25-1 and TRBJ2-3, with 11 bases fitting TRBD2. CDR3 length equals 19 residues. Germline-derived CDR1 and CDR2 are MGHDK and SYGVNS. Germline trimming cut 4 bases from V and 3 bases from J; bases unmatched to any gene: 15. The CDR3 DNA sequence: TGTGCCAGCAGTGGCGCCCAGATTTGGGCTAGCGGGGGGACAGATACGCAGTATTTT. Encoded protein: CASSGAQIWASGGTDTQYF.